Here is one T cell receptor (beta chain) with its context. The data originate from a study of shared clonotypes between healthy human individuals. Generated by immunoSEQ multiplex PCR, the TCRdb table keeps only in-frame clones and is missing some. The sample yields over a million clones, approximately 80% seen once. The CDR3 runs to 15 residues. With V trimmed by 2 bases and J by 7 bases, 7 bases remained unmatched. Per the germline V gene, CDR1 is SQVTM and CDR2 is ANQGSEA. The sequenced sample consisted of memory CD4+ T cells from PBMCs. Regarding subset: CD45RA-negative fraction. The receptor's source is a man between 18 and 29 years old in good health. Some clones in this sample may be carry-over from other donors' samples. The chain recombines TRBV29-1 with TRBJ2-1; 11 bases map to TRBD1. The CDR3 coding sequence is TGCAGCGTTGAATCTCGGGACAGGGGGTTAAATGAGCAGTTCTTC. This sequence encodes CSVESRDRGLNEQFF.